The 27 T cell receptor beta chains below come from one sample, sequenced in a study of T cell responses to AZD1222 COVID-19 vaccine. This table comes from immunoSEQ multiplex PCR, and its TCRdb copy is limited to in-frame clones, with some not included. The data hold more than 85,000 clones, with roughly 86% observed a single time. This specimen was peripheral blood, taken 28 days after the second AZD1222 dose. The receptor set was obtained from an adult who received the AZD1222 COVID-19 vaccine.

The chain recombines TRBV6-5 with TRBJ1-1; the D is unclear. CDR1 is MNHEY and CDR2 is SVGAGI in the germline V gene. Trimming took 7 bases from V and 11 from J, leaving 20 bases between them. This CDR3 contains 13 residues. CDR3 coding DNA: TGTGCCAGCACCAATCCAAGAACAGTTGTCGCTTTCTTT. As protein: CASTNPRTVVAFF.

The CDR3 spells CASSLAGTTYEQYF. The CDR3 DNA is TGTGCCAGCAGTTTGGCTGGGACCACCTACGAGCAGTACTTC. V is TRBV28 and J is TRBJ2-7; possibly TRBD1 or TRBD2 for D (5 bases each). The CDR3 runs to 14 residues. Trimming took 3 bases from V and 2 from J, leaving 11 bases between them. Germline CDR1 MDHEN, CDR2 SYDVKM.

A few counts support this clone. The chain recombines TRBV5-1 with TRBJ1-4, with D perhaps matching TRBD1 (5 bases). CDR1 is SGHRS, CDR2 YFSETQ, per germline. Trimming left V 0 bases short and J 8 bases short, with 8 bases between. The CDR3 length is 13 residues. The CDR3 bases are TGCGCCAGCAGCTTGGCCGAGGGGGAAAAACTGTTTTTT. Its translation is CASSLAEGEKLFF.

The chain combines TRBV2 with TRBJ2-1; D unresolved. CDR3 length equals 10 residues. With 7 bases removed from V and 8 bases from J, the gap between germline ends came to 6 bases. CDR1 is SNHLY, CDR2 FYNNEI, per germline. CDR3 coding DNA: TGTGCCAGCAAGATTTATGAGCAGTTCTTC. Residues: CASKIYEQFF.

The V and J genes are TRBV6-5 and TRBJ1-3; perhaps TRBD1 as D (5 bases). Trimming took 2 bases from V and 3 from J, leaving 11 bases between them. CDR3 length: 15 residues. Per the germline V gene, CDR1 is MNHEY and CDR2 is SVGAGI. DNA of the CDR3: TGTGCCAGCAGTTACCGCCGGGGGGGTGGAAACACCATATATTTT. Its protein is CASSYRRGGGNTIYF.

The chain recombines TRBV7-8 with TRBJ2-1, with D possibly being TRBD1 or TRBD2 (5 bases each). V was trimmed by 3 bases and J by 6 bases, leaving 15 bases between them. The CDR3 runs 15 residues. Looked up from germline, CDR1 is SGHVS and CDR2 is FQNEAQ. The CDR3: CASSLGVTRGNEQFF. The CDR3 bases are TGTGCCAGCAGCTTGGGCGTTACTAGGGGCAATGAGCAGTTCTTC.

This clone was recorded only once. This chain joins TRBV6-5 and TRBJ2-7; TRBD2 might be the D (6 bases). V lost 7 bases, J lost 6 bases, and 16 bases lay in between. CDR1 is MNHEY, CDR2 SVGAGI, per germline. The CDR3 extends over 13 amino acids. The chain's CDR3 is CASTDSGRVEQYF. Here the CDR3 DNA reads TGTGCCAGCACCGACTCCGGGAGAGTCGAGCAGTACTTC.

The rearrangement uses TRBV9 and TRBJ1-2; tentative D call: TRBD1 (6 bases). With 3 bases removed from V and 1 base from J, the gap between germline ends came to 22 bases. Germline lookup yields CDR1 SGDLS and CDR2 YYNGEE. The CDR3 runs 18 residues. CDR3 in DNA: TGTGCCAGCAGCGCACCCCCCGCCCTAGACAGGATTAACTATGGCTACACCTTC. It is translated as CASSAPPALDRINYGYTF.

The chain couples TRBV5-4 to TRBJ2-1; 10 bases are a match to TRBD1. CDR1 and CDR2 (germline): SGHNT, YYREEE (reference sequence). This CDR3 has 14 residues. J lost 8 bases, V lost 4 bases, and 6 bases had no gene match. CDR3 residues: CASSVGQGNHEQFF. The CDR3 nucleotides are TGTGCCAGCAGCGTGGGACAGGGGAACCATGAGCAGTTCTTC.

This clone was recorded once. The V and J genes are TRBV2 and TRBJ2-3; D remains ambiguous. V was trimmed by 6 bases and J by 2 bases, leaving 15 bases between them. The CDR3 sequence is 15 residues long. Germline-derived CDR1 and CDR2 are SNHLY and FYNNEI. The CDR3 here is CASRETSLPTDTQYF. The DNA of the CDR3 is TGTGCCAGCAGGGAGACTTCTTTACCCACAGATACGCAGTATTTT.

The chain recombines TRBV5-6 with TRBJ1-4; D gene ambiguous. In germline, CDR1 is SGHDT, CDR2 YYEEEE. CDR3 length: 15 amino acids. V lost 2 bases and J lost 0, with 8 bases in between. The CDR3 here is CASSLNSATNEKLFF. CDR3 coding DNA: TGTGCCAGCAGCTTAAACAGTGCAACTAATGAAAAACTGTTTTTT.

J is TRBJ1-6 and V is TRBV12-3 or TRBV12-4; weak D call: TRBD1 (5 bases). This CDR3 is 13 amino acids long. The germline V and J ends were trimmed by 3 bases and 7 bases, with 7 bases remaining between them. The CDR3 bases are TGTGCCAGCAGTTTCGGGGGGAATTCACCCCTCCACTTT. It yields the protein CASSFGGNSPLHF.

This chain joins TRBV6-1 and TRBJ1-2; D possibly corresponds to TRBD1 (6 bases). Trimming cost V 3 bases and J 0 bases, with 17 bases left between them. CDR3 length: 17 residues. CDR1 and CDR2 (germline): MNHNS, SASEGT. The CDR3 reads CASSDDRSSPANYGYTF. CDR3 bases: TGTGCCAGCAGTGATGACAGGTCTTCCCCAGCTAACTATGGCTACACCTTC.

This clone was seen once. The V and J genes are TRBV6-5 and TRBJ2-2; D is unclear. Germline values: CDR1 MNHEY, CDR2 SVGAGI. V was clipped by 2 bases and J by 4 bases, with 2 bases between them. CDR3 length equals 12 residues. In DNA, the CDR3 is TGTGCCAGCAGTTACCGCACCGGGGAGCTGTTTTTT. Protein product: CASSYRTGELFF.

V is TRBV29-1 and J is TRBJ2-7; perhaps TRBD1 as D (6 bases). CDR3 length: 13 amino acids. The V gene lost 6 bases and the J gene lost 3 bases, with 15 bases spanning the gap. From germline, CDR1 is SQVTM and CDR2 ANQGSEA. The CDR3 loop is CSVHDRPNYEQYF. The CDR3 region has the DNA TGCAGCGTCCATGACAGGCCGAACTACGAGCAGTACTTC.

The chain combines TRBV6-2 or TRBV6-3 with TRBJ2-7; D is unresolved. Germline CDR1 MNHEY, CDR2 SVGEGT. V was shortened by 6 bases and J by 1 base, with 22 bases between the two germline ends. CDR3 length: 17 residues. CDR3 amino acids: CASSLSYSRILSYEQYF. DNA for the CDR3: TGTGCCAGCAGCCTCTCCTATTCAAGAATTCTGTCCTACGAGCAGTACTTC.

V is TRBV5-1 and J is TRBJ1-2; a weak D match, TRBD1 (6 bases). Germline V gene sequence: CDR1 SGHRS, CDR2 YFSETQ. The CDR3 covers 12 residues. Trimming shortened V by 5 bases and J by 8 bases, and 13 bases separated the two germline ends. The CDR3 DNA follows: TGCGCCAGCAGGAAGGGGGAAGAAGGCTACACCTTC. This codes for CASRKGEEGYTF.

This chain joins TRBV10-3 and TRBJ2-7; 7 nucleotides line up with TRBD1. The CDR3 sequence is 12 residues long. The germline V gene encodes CDR1 ENHRY and CDR2 SYGVKD. V lost 4 bases to trimming and J lost 4 bases; unmatched junction nucleotides: 1. CDR3 protein: CAISGDSYEQYF. In nucleotides, the CDR3 is TGTGCCATCAGTGGGGACAGTTACGAGCAGTACTTC.

This rearrangement joins TRBV5-1 to TRBJ1-1; D is perhaps TRBD1 (5 bases). The germline gives CDR1 SGHRS, CDR2 YFSETQ. V shed 1 base and J shed 6 bases, with 25 bases lying between them. This CDR3 is built from 18 residues. Here the CDR3 reads CASSLFMRAADDSAEAFF. CDR3 sequence (DNA): TGCGCCAGCAGCTTGTTTATGCGGGCAGCTGATGACAGCGCTGAAGCTTTCTTT.

For the CDR3, the DNA is TGTGCCAGCACCCCGGGACAGGTCTTAAACTATGGCTACACCTTC. Translating it yields CASTPGQVLNYGYTF. The chain has TRBV3-1 (or the pseudogene TRBV3-2) and TRBJ1-2, with 8 nucleotides matching TRBD1. The V segment lost 7 bases and the J segment 2 bases; nucleotides outside the gene matches: 9. The CDR3 spans 15 residues. The germline V gene encodes CDR1 LGHDT and CDR2 YNNKEL (reference sequence).

This clone was seen a single time. This chain's CDR3 is CACGQSYNSPLHF. In nucleotides, the CDR3 is TGTGCCTGCGGACAGTCTTATAATTCACCCCTCCACTTT. This chain links TRBV30 with TRBJ1-6, with D perhaps matching TRBD1 (6 bases). Germline CDR1 reads GTSNPN; CDR2 reads SVGIG (reference sequence). The CDR3 extends over 13 amino acids. The V and J ends lost 6 bases and 4 bases respectively, with 10 bases between them.

The V and J genes are TRBV11-2 and TRBJ1-2; weak D call: TRBD1 (6 bases). The CDR3 is 14 residues long. Germline-derived CDR1 and CDR2 are SGHAT and FQNNGV. Trimming stripped 2 bases from V and 8 bases from J, with 15 bases between. This CDR3 reads CASSLPQQGQGYTF. CDR3 nucleotides: TGTGCCAGCAGCTTACCCCAACAGGGTCAAGGCTACACCTTC.

CDR3 in DNA: TGTGCCAGCAGTCCCAGGGGGGACGAGCAGTACTTC. Translating it yields CASSPRGDEQYF. J is TRBJ2-7 and V is TRBV2, with D maybe TRBD1 (7 bases). The V end was cut by 5 bases, the J end by 5 bases, with 10 bases between. Germline loops: CDR1 SNHLY, CDR2 FYNNEI. The length of the CDR3 is 12 residues.

The J gene is TRBJ2-2, the V gene TRBV9; 8 nucleotides line up with TRBD1. The germline CDR1 and CDR2 sequences are SGDLS and YYNGEE. CDR3 size: 17 residues. V was pared by 0 bases and J by 2 bases, with 6 bases of the junction left unmatched. The CDR3, as DNA: TGTGCCAGCAGCGTAGGTTCAGGGGGCCTCAACACCGGGGAGCTGTTTTTT. It codes for CASSVGSGGLNTGELFF.

The chain has TRBV30 and TRBJ1-1; the D is unclear. This CDR3 comprises 12 residues. The V end was cut by 0 bases, the J end by 5 bases, with 7 bases between. Germline CDR1 is GTSNPN and CDR2 is SVGIG (reference sequence). CDR3 sequence: CAWSVRGTEAFF. Here the CDR3 DNA reads TGTGCCTGGAGTGTACGAGGGACTGAAGCTTTCTTT. Looking up the rest from reference TRBV30 and TRBJ1-1 gives the full variable domain: SQTIHQWPATLVQPVGSPLSLECTVEGTSNPNLYWYRQAAGRGLQLLFYSVGIGQISSEVPQNLSASRPQDRQFILSSKKLLLSDSGFYLCAWSVRGTEAFFGQGTRLTVV.

This clone was counted a few times. Different DNA sequences within this sample yield the same CDR3. V is TRBV30 and J is TRBJ1-3; D call uncertain. The CDR3 is 15 residues long. V was pared by 2 bases and J by 0 bases, with 11 bases between. Per germline, CDR1 GTSNPN and CDR2 SVGIG (reference sequence). The CDR3 DNA follows: TGTGCCTGGAGTCGAGACTCAGGCTCTGGAAACACCATATATTTT. Protein: CAWSRDSGSGNTIYF.

V usage is TRBV9 and J usage is TRBJ2-2; 7 bases line up with TRBD2. The V gene's germline CDR1 is SGDLS and CDR2 YYNGEE. The CDR3 extends over 17 amino acids. After removal of 0 bases from V and 3 bases from J, the junction contained 8 bases not matched to a gene. This CDR3 reads CASSVEALAMYTGELFF. The CDR3 nucleotides read TGTGCCAGCAGCGTAGAGGCACTAGCGATGTACACCGGGGAGCTGTTTTTT.